The 9 T cell receptor beta chains below come from one sample, sequenced in a study of blood T cell repertoires in COVID-19. The table came from immunoSEQ multiplex PCR; TCRdb's copy has only in-frame clones and leaves some out. This table holds around 280,000 clones, about 85% found once. Source material: peripheral blood. These TCRs come from a woman between 45 and 65 years old who had recovered from COVID-19.

The gene calls are TRBV29-1 and TRBJ1-2; D possibly corresponds to TRBD1 (5 bases). Trimming took off 5 bases at V and 8 bases at J, with 18 bases between the two ends. There are 13 residues in the CDR3. CDR1 SQVTM and CDR2 ANQGSEA come from the germline V gene. CDR3 DNA: TGCAGCGTTACAGACAGCCCCGTGCAGGGCTACACCTTC. Its translation is CSVTDSPVQGYTF.

The chain joins TRBV4-2 to TRBJ2-1, with a tentative D call TRBD2 (5 bases). Germline loops: CDR1 LGHNA, CDR2 YNFKEQ. V was pared by 7 bases and J by 5 bases, with 21 bases between. CDR3 length: 16 residues. DNA for the CDR3: TGTGCCAGCAAAGTACATCTTCGCGACGGGAACAATGAGCAGTTCTTC. Protein sequence: CASKVHLRDGNNEQFF.

This clone appeared a single time. V and J are TRBV30 and TRBJ2-3, with TRBD1 matching 7 bases. Germline lookup yields CDR1 GTSNPN and CDR2 SVGIG (reference sequence). Trimming removed 7 bases from V and 0 bases from J; junction bases left unmatched: 7. The length of the CDR3 is 14 residues. The CDR3 DNA sequence: TGTGCCTCCTACCGGGACAGCAGCACAGATACGCAGTATTTT. Translated, it gives CASYRDSSTDTQYF.

The V and J genes are TRBV5-1 and TRBJ2-2; D possibly corresponds to TRBD1 (5 bases). The CDR3 totals 15 residues. CDR1 and CDR2 from the germline V gene are SGHRS and YFSETQ. V was pared by 0 bases and J by 4 bases, with 10 bases between. The CDR3 nucleotides read TGCGCCAGCAGCTTGGTTCTGGGGCGCACCGGGGAGCTGTTTTTT. This codes for CASSLVLGRTGELFF.

DNA for the CDR3: TGTGCCACCAGTGACGGACTAGCGGGAAAACCGGCCGAGCAGTACTTC. Its translation: CATSDGLAGKPAEQYF. This chain connects TRBV24-1 to TRBJ2-7, with 12 bases matching TRBD2. Germline V lookup: CDR1 KGHDR, CDR2 SFDVKD. The CDR3 extends over 16 amino acids. V lost 4 bases to trimming and J lost 6 bases; unmatched junction nucleotides: 9.

The gene calls are TRBV7-3 and TRBJ2-6; 7 nucleotides agree with TRBD1. This CDR3 contains 15 residues. Germline CDR1 reads SGHTA; CDR2 reads FQGTGA. V dropped 8 bases and J dropped 0; count of bases not matched to a gene: 4. The CDR3 sequence: CASGSGGSGANVLTF. The CDR3 DNA reads as TGTGCCAGCGGCTCAGGGGGCTCTGGGGCCAACGTCCTGACTTTC.

The chain is built from TRBV18 and TRBJ2-7, with a tentative D call TRBD2 (6 bases). Germline CDR1 reads KGHSH; CDR2 reads LQKENI. Between the trimmed V and J ends, which lost 5 bases and 0 bases, there was a span of 20 bases. The CDR3 is 17 amino acids. In nucleotides, the CDR3 is TGTGCCAGCTCATCTGGGGGGAAACCGCCTTACTCCTACGAGCAGTACTTC. This encodes CASSSGGKPPYSYEQYF.

The chain is built from TRBV11-1 and TRBJ1-1; unclear D gene. The CDR3 is 14 residues long. Trimming cost V 4 bases and J 5 bases, with 14 bases left between them. The germline gives CDR1 SGHAT, CDR2 FQDESV (reference sequence). The CDR3 coding sequence is TGTGCCAGCAGCTCCCGTCGAGGAGGGACTGAAGCTTTCTTT. As protein: CASSSRRGGTEAFF. Full variable domain (missing parts from reference TRBV11-1 and TRBJ1-1): EAEVAQSPRYKITEKSQAVAFWCDPISGHATLYWYRQILGQGPELLVQFQDESVVDDSQLPKDRFSAERLKGVDSTLKIQPAELGDSAMYLCASSSRRGGTEAFFGQGTRLTVV.

The rearrangement uses TRBV7-2 and TRBJ1-1, with D tentatively TRBD1 (5 bases). V shed 1 base and J shed 4 bases, with 7 bases lying between them. The CDR3 length is 13 residues. CDR1 SGHTA and CDR2 FQGNSA come from the germline V gene. CDR3 residues: CASSLDRTTEAFF. DNA for the CDR3: TGTGCCAGCAGCTTAGACAGGACCACTGAAGCTTTCTTT.